The 27 T cell receptor beta chains below were found in one sample sequenced in a study of OX40 agonist ivuxolimab in advanced cancers. The protocol was immunoSEQ multiplex PCR, while the TCRdb copy is restricted to in-frame clones and leaves out a portion. The table shows around 94,000 clones, with about 92% occurring only once. This material consisted of CD4+ or CD8+ T cells sorted from blood, taken in a trial of the OX40 agonist ivuxolimab. The source of these receptors is an adult with an advanced solid tumor such as melanoma, head and neck, liver or kidney cancer.

The rearrangement links TRBV6-5 to TRBJ2-5; D possibly uses TRBD1 or TRBD2 (5 bases each). With 4 bases removed from V and 5 bases from J, the gap between germline ends came to 14 bases. Germline CDR1 is MNHEY and CDR2 is SVGAGI. CDR3 size: 14 residues. CDR3 bases: TGTGCCAGCAGTTCCTCCGGGGCTGAGGAGACCCAGTACTTC. Encoded protein: CASSSSGAEETQYF.

The chain couples TRBV27 to TRBJ2-3; perhaps TRBD1 as D (6 bases). The CDR3 is 17 residues long. The V gene lost 4 bases and the J gene lost 1 base, with 18 bases spanning the gap. CDR1 and CDR2 (germline): MNHEY, SMNVEV (reference sequence). As DNA, the CDR3 is TGTGCCAGCAGTTCCCCCCTACAGGGTCTAGGCACAGATACGCAGTATTTT. It is translated as CASSSPLQGLGTDTQYF.

The chain couples TRBV9 to TRBJ2-1, with TRBD2 identical over 10 bases. The CDR3 runs 14 residues. Germline V gene sequence: CDR1 SGDLS, CDR2 YYNGEE. The trim removed 3 bases at V and 8 bases at J, leaving 5 bases unmatched. The CDR3 bases are TGTGCCAGCAGCGCGGGTAGCGGGGGGCATGAGCAGTTCTTC. This codes for CASSAGSGGHEQFF.

The J gene is TRBJ2-5, the V gene TRBV29-1; possibly TRBD1 for D (6 bases). The V and J ends lost 6 bases and 5 bases respectively, with 25 bases between them. Germline V lookup: CDR1 SQVTM, CDR2 ANQGSEA. The CDR3 runs to 16 residues. As DNA, the CDR3 is TGCAGCGTAGGACGAGATAACAGGGTATTGGTGGAGACCCAGTACTTC. Amino acid sequence: CSVGRDNRVLVETQYF.

This sequence joins TRBV5-8 and TRBJ1-2, with D tentatively TRBD1 (5 bases). CDR1 and CDR2 from the germline V gene are SGHTS and YDEGEE. This CDR3 has 14 residues. V dropped 0 bases and J dropped 4 bases, with 10 bases sitting between them. CDR3 sequence (DNA): TGTGCCAGCAGCTTGGCCAGGGAGGCCTATGGCTACACCTTC. Amino acids: CASSLAREAYGYTF.

This clone was observed a few times. The chain employs TRBV2 and TRBJ1-6; D perhaps matches TRBD1 (5 bases). CDR1 is SNHLY, CDR2 FYNNEI, per germline. V gave up 3 bases and J gave up 14 bases, with 11 bases separating them. This CDR3 contains 12 residues. In DNA form, the CDR3 reads TGTGCCAGCAGTGATACAGGTCAAACCCTCCACTTT. This codes for CASSDTGQTLHF.

This clone has just a few counts. The chain links TRBV11-2 to TRBJ2-7, with D hard to call. The germline V and J ends were trimmed by 1 base and 6 bases, with 7 bases remaining between them. This CDR3 is 12 amino acids long. Germline CDR1 reads SGHAT; CDR2 reads FQNNGV. The CDR3 DNA is TGTGCCAGCAGCTTAGCGGCCGTCGAGCAGTACTTC. Residues: CASSLAAVEQYF.

The chain carries TRBV13 and TRBJ2-1; 8 bases line up with TRBD2. Germline V gene data show CDR1 as PRHDT and CDR2 as FYEKMQ (reference sequence). The CDR3 runs to 14 residues. Germline trimming cut 5 bases from V and 4 bases from J; bases unmatched to any gene: 4. CDR3 sequence: CASSLSGGYNEQFF. CDR3 nucleotide sequence: TGTGCCAGCAGCCTAAGCGGGGGTTACAATGAGCAGTTCTTC.

In regard to this clone: Other DNA sequences within the sample encode an identical CDR3. The chain joins TRBV27 to TRBJ2-2; TRBD1 aligns across 9 bases. V gave up 5 bases and J gave up 1 base; unmatched junction bases: 5. CDR3 length: 16 amino acids. CDR1 is MNHEY and CDR2 is SMNVEV in the germline V gene (reference sequence). The CDR3 region has the DNA TGTGCCAGCAGTCCCTGGGACAGGGAGAACACCGGGGAGCTGTTTTTT. It codes for CASSPWDRENTGELFF.

The CDR3 here is CASSQDRDYQETQYF. Here the CDR3 DNA reads TGCGCCAGCAGCCAAGATAGGGACTATCAAGAGACCCAGTACTTC. This rearrangement joins TRBV4-3 to TRBJ2-5, with 7 bases lining up with TRBD2. After removal of 0 bases from V and 2 bases from J, the junction contained 3 bases not matched to a gene. The V gene's germline CDR1 is LGHNA and CDR2 YSLEER. This CDR3 region has 15 residues.

The gene calls are TRBV6-5 and TRBJ2-5; D unresolved. This CDR3 has 16 residues. Germline V CDR1 and CDR2: MNHEY, SVGAGI. V gave up 2 bases and J gave up 4 bases, with 17 bases separating them. The CDR3 bases are TGTGCCAGCAGTTACAGCCCTAAGAGTTGGGGAGAGACCCAGTACTTC. Protein sequence: CASSYSPKSWGETQYF.

The chain couples TRBV27 to TRBJ2-1; the D gene is possibly TRBD2 (5 bases). Germline V gene data show CDR1 as MNHEY and CDR2 as SMNVEV (reference sequence). Trimming pared 6 bases from V and 3 bases from J, leaving 6 bases between. The CDR3 extends over 12 amino acids. The CDR3: CASREDYNEQFF. The CDR3 DNA is TGTGCCAGCAGGGAGGACTACAATGAGCAGTTCTTC.

This chain uses TRBV5-6 with TRBJ2-3; D call uncertain. CDR1 SGHDT and CDR2 YYEEEE come from the germline V gene. The V end was cut by 4 bases, the J end by 4 bases, with 7 bases between. The CDR3 extends over 12 amino acids. CDR3 DNA sequence: TGTGCCAGCAGCGGTAATGCAGATACGCAGTATTTT. Protein product: CASSGNADTQYF.

The chain recombines TRBV11-2 with TRBJ1-2, with D tentatively TRBD1 (6 bases). Trimming stripped 5 bases from V and 2 bases from J, with 18 bases between. Germline CDR1 and CDR2: SGHAT and FQNNGV. The CDR3 has 16 amino acids. This CDR3 is CASSTWGADSNYGYTF. The CDR3 DNA reads TGTGCCAGCAGCACTTGGGGAGCGGACAGCAACTATGGCTACACCTTC.

A note on this clone: An end of the junction does not agree with germline; a read error may underlie this. The chain links TRBV18 to TRBJ2-7; a possible D gene is TRBD2 (5 bases). There are 13 residues in the CDR3. CDR1 is KGHSH, CDR2 LQKENI, per germline. The CDR3 spells CASSPERAYEQHF. CDR3 bases: TGTGCCAGCTCACCAGAGAGGGCCTACGAGCAGCACTTC.

The genes are TRBV7-6 and TRBJ1-5; D uncertain. The CDR3 sequence is 13 residues long. Trimming pared 5 bases from V and 0 bases from J, leaving 5 bases between. Germline V gene data show CDR1 as SGHVS and CDR2 as FNYEAQ. CDR3 sequence: CASSPTSNQPQHF. CDR3 bases: TGTGCCAGCAGCCCTACTAGCAATCAGCCCCAGCATTTT.

This clone was seen a single time. This sequence joins TRBV11-2 and TRBJ2-7; 7 bases align to TRBD2. The CDR3 loop spans 15 amino acids. The germline CDR1 and CDR2 sequences are SGHAT and FQNNGV. V was clipped by 5 bases and J by 6 bases; unmatched bases: 13. CDR3 in amino acids: CASSPGGGNHREQYF. The CDR3 DNA sequence: TGTGCCAGCAGCCCTGGGGGGGGGAATCATCGCGAGCAGTACTTC.

The V gene is TRBV13, the J gene TRBJ2-4, with no clear D. V gave up 4 bases and J gave up 0 bases, with 7 bases separating them. Germline CDR1 PRHDT, CDR2 FYEKMQ (reference sequence). The CDR3 totals 14 residues. CDR3 in DNA: TGTGCCAGCAGCTCGATATTAGCCAAAAACATTCAGTACTTC. It codes for CASSSILAKNIQYF.

This clone was counted a single time. This rearrangement joins TRBV5-1 to TRBJ1-5; maybe TRBD1 (6 bases). V was shortened by 1 base and J by 5 bases, with 13 bases between the two germline ends. Germline values: CDR1 SGHRS, CDR2 YFSETQ. The CDR3 totals 15 residues. CDR3 sequence (DNA): TGCGCCAGCAGCTTGCGCGGACAGCCTGATCAGCCCCAGCATTTT. It encodes CASSLRGQPDQPQHF.

The chain combines TRBV5-1 with TRBJ1-2, with 9 bases matching TRBD1. V lost 4 bases, J lost 2 bases, and 6 bases stayed unmatched. CDR1 SGHRS and CDR2 YFSETQ come from the germline V gene. The CDR3 spans 15 residues. The DNA for the CDR3 is TGCGCCAGCAGCCATTATGGGACAGGGAACTATGGCTACACCTTC. It encodes CASSHYGTGNYGYTF.

Turning to this clone: Other DNA sequences from this sample encode an identical CDR3 as well. V gene TRBV27 combines with J gene TRBJ2-7, with unresolved D. The CDR3 has 11 amino acids. Germline V gives CDR1 MNHEY, CDR2 SMNVEV (reference sequence). V lost 4 bases to trimming and J lost 3 bases, with 4 bases between them. In DNA form, the CDR3 reads TGTGCCAGCAGTTCAAGCTACGAGCAGTACTTC. Amino acids: CASSSSYEQYF.

The rearrangement links TRBV25-1 to TRBJ2-3, with 9 bases fitting TRBD1. V lost 5 bases and J lost 4; bases outside the gene matches: 7. Germline V CDR1 and CDR2: MGHDK, SYGVNS. CDR3 length equals 15 residues. DNA of the CDR3: TGTGCCAGCAGTACCGGGACAGGGTATGCAGATACGCAGTATTTT. Protein sequence: CASSTGTGYADTQYF.

V and J are TRBV5-1 and TRBJ2-1; 11 bases fit TRBD2. V lost 1 base to trimming and J lost 6 bases; unmatched junction nucleotides: 3. The germline V gene encodes CDR1 SGHRS and CDR2 YFSETQ. The length of the CDR3 is 15 residues. In DNA, the CDR3 is TGCGCCAGCAGCTTGCCTAGCGGGGGGCCCAATGAGCAGTTCTTC. Its translation: CASSLPSGGPNEQFF.

The genes are TRBV14 and TRBJ2-5, with TRBD1 as a possible D gene (6 bases). Germline CDR1 reads SGHDN; CDR2 reads FVKESK. The V gene lost 4 bases and the J gene lost 0 bases, with 12 bases spanning the gap. The CDR3 is 15 residues long. This CDR3 reads CASSPRDTYQETQYF. The CDR3 coding sequence is TGTGCCAGCAGCCCCAGGGACACCTACCAAGAGACCCAGTACTTC.

This clone came up a few times. V and J are TRBV19 and TRBJ1-2; D possibly corresponds to TRBD1 (5 bases). Per germline, CDR1 LNHDA and CDR2 SQIVND (reference sequence). This CDR3 contains 12 residues. With 3 bases removed from V and 4 bases from J, the gap between germline ends came to 6 bases. CDR3 sequence (DNA): TGTGCCAGTAGTATGGGGGGCTATGGCTACACCTTC. It specifies CASSMGGYGYTF.

The chain employs TRBV11-2 and TRBJ2-7; D is ambiguous. V was clipped by 0 bases and J by 0 bases, with 3 bases between them. Germline assignment: CDR1 SGHAT and CDR2 FQNNGV. This CDR3 comprises 13 residues. CDR3 bases: TGTGCCAGCAGCTTAGAACCCTCCTACGAGCAGTACTTC. It encodes CASSLEPSYEQYF.

The chain has TRBV27 and TRBJ1-6; no definite D call. In germline, CDR1 is MNHEY, CDR2 SMNVEV (reference sequence). Trimming removed 5 bases at V and 7 bases at J, with 9 bases between. The CDR3 spans 13 residues. CDR3 residues: CASSGRVNSPLHF. The CDR3 region has the DNA TGTGCCAGCAGTGGACGGGTGAATTCACCCCTCCACTTT.